The next 25 T cell receptor beta chains were all read from a single sample in a study of neurological immune-mediated disorders. TCRdb used MiXCR to reprocess the 5' RACE reads, holding one entry per CDR3 protein. The sample lists fewer than 45,000 distinct CDR3 sequences, more than 6.5% seen once, with 4% to 5.5% in the top ten. The sequenced sample consisted of PBMCs. Receptor source: a woman aged 40-49 years in good health.

This clonotype appeared a few times. The chain links TRBV2 to TRBJ2-3; D uncertain. Trimming took 6 bases from V and 7 from J, leaving 11 bases between them. The CDR3 totals 12 residues. The germline V gene has CDR1 SNHLY and CDR2 FYNNEI. Written as DNA, the CDR3 is TGTGCCAGCAGCGGTACTGCGAATACGCAGTATTTT. This gives the protein CASSGTANTQYF.

This clonotype was counted a few times. The chain has TRBV10-3 and TRBJ2-7, with no clear D. Between the trimmed V and J ends, which lost 7 bases and 1 base, there was a span of 11 bases. The CDR3 contains 13 residues. Germline CDR1 reads ENHRY; CDR2 reads SYGVKD. The CDR3 sequence is CAIMAGESYEQYV. The DNA of the CDR3 is TGTGCCATCATGGCAGGAGAGTCCTACGAGCAGTACGTC.

This clonotype counts as medium-sized. The V call is TRBV12-5, the J call TRBJ1-1; D possibly corresponds to TRBD1 (6 bases). CDR3 length: 13 residues. V lost 11 bases to trimming and J lost 0 bases, with 13 bases between them. Germline CDR1 reads LGHNT; CDR2 reads FRNRAP. CDR3 in amino acids: CASGQTLNTEAFF. For the CDR3, the DNA is TGTGCTTCCGGACAGACCCTGAACACTGAAGCTTTCTTT.

Ten or more counts support this clonotype. CDR3 sequence reads: CSARDDPWGNTIYF. The CDR3 region has the DNA TGCAGTGCTAGAGATGATCCGTGGGGAAACACCATATATTTT. The J gene is TRBJ1-3, the V gene TRBV20-1; the D is unclear. V was shortened by 0 bases and J by 4 bases, with 10 bases between the two germline ends. CDR1 is DFQATT, CDR2 SNEGSKA, per germline (reference sequence). There are 14 residues in the CDR3.

This clonotype was counted at least ten times. The chain couples TRBV20-1 to TRBJ2-5, with D unclear. Germline V CDR1 and CDR2: DFQATT, SNEGSKA (reference sequence). Trimming removed 1 base at V and 5 bases at J, with 8 bases between. The CDR3 consists of 12 residues. The CDR3 nucleotides are TGCAGTGCTAGAGCCCTGACCGAGACCCAGTACTTC. This encodes CSARALTETQYF.

This clonotype has a count of ten or more. This chain uses TRBV28 with TRBJ2-2; TRBD1 agrees at 8 bases. V was pared by 5 bases and J by 5 bases, with 4 bases of the junction left unmatched. This CDR3 comprises 14 residues. Germline CDR1 is MDHEN and CDR2 is SYDVKM. The CDR3 coding sequence is TGTGCCAGCAGTGCCCGACAGGGGACCGGGGAGCTGTTTTTT. Translated: CASSARQGTGELFF.

At least ten counts were recorded for this clonotype. The J gene is TRBJ2-1, the V gene TRBV25-1, with TRBD2 matching over 7 bases. Germline-derived CDR1 and CDR2 are MGHDK and SYGVNS. This CDR3 region has 13 residues. With V trimmed by 1 base and J by 10 bases, 4 bases remained unmatched. For the CDR3, the DNA is TGTGCCAGCAGTGAATCAGGGAGGGGAGAGCAGTTCTTC. It yields the protein CASSESGRGEQFF.

This clonotype was counted a few times. The chain has TRBV7-9 and TRBJ2-4; unclear D gene. The V end was cut by 5 bases, the J end by 0 bases, with 11 bases between. This CDR3 comprises 15 residues. In germline, CDR1 is SEHNR, CDR2 FQNEAQ (reference sequence). Here the CDR3 DNA reads TGTGCCAGCAGCCCCCAAGGAATAGCCAAAAACATTCAGTACTTC. Translating gives CASSPQGIAKNIQYF.

This clonotype has ten or more counts. The rearrangement joins TRBV20-1 to TRBJ2-1, with 9 bases fitting TRBD2. Per germline, CDR1 DFQATT and CDR2 SNEGSKA (reference sequence). The CDR3 consists of 14 residues. V was pared by 6 bases and J by 7 bases, with 10 bases of the junction left unmatched. CDR3 bases: TGCAGTGCCCCCAGGGGGACTAGCATAAATGAGCAGTTCTTC. Translation gives CSAPRGTSINEQFF.

The V and J genes are TRBV28 and TRBJ1-5; D is ambiguous. There are 13 residues in the CDR3. Germline CDR1 is MDHEN and CDR2 is SYDVKM. Trimming left V 10 bases short and J 2 bases short, with 12 bases between. The CDR3 is CATERARNQPQHF. For the CDR3, the DNA is TGTGCCACCGAAAGAGCCCGCAATCAGCCCCAGCATTTT.

This clonotype was observed at least ten times. The rearrangement uses TRBV7-3 and TRBJ2-3, with a possible D match to TRBD2 (5 bases). The CDR3 loop spans 14 amino acids. From germline, CDR1 is SGHTA and CDR2 FQGTGA. V lost 2 bases and J 0 bases, leaving 6 bases between the germline ends. The CDR3 DNA is TGTGCCAGCAGCTTACGGGGTAGCACAGATACGCAGTATTTT. Protein sequence: CASSLRGSTDTQYF.

This clonotype appeared many times. The chain carries TRBV5-5 and TRBJ2-5; 9 bases line up with TRBD1. V was clipped by 0 bases and J by 5 bases; unmatched bases: 11. Per germline, CDR1 SGHKS and CDR2 YYEKEE (reference sequence). This CDR3 is built from 17 residues. The CDR3 coding sequence is TGTGCCAGCAGCTTGGCCGTTCTCACAGGGGGCCAGGAGACCCAGTACTTC. This encodes CASSLAVLTGGQETQYF.

This clonotype was detected many times. V is TRBV28 and J is TRBJ1-6; D not resolved. V lost 6 bases and J 7 bases, leaving 10 bases between the germline ends. The CDR3 is made up of 13 amino acids. Per germline, CDR1 MDHEN and CDR2 SYDVKM. The CDR3 loop reads CASSRSNNSPLHF. The CDR3 DNA is TGTGCCAGCAGCCGAAGCAACAATTCACCCCTCCACTTT.

This clonotype was detected a few times. The V call is TRBV7-6, the J call TRBJ1-1, with D perhaps TRBD1 (5 bases). This CDR3 region has 13 residues. Germline V gene lookup returns CDR1 SGHVS and CDR2 FNYEAQ. The V gene lost 6 bases and the J gene lost 1 base, with 9 bases spanning the gap. The chain's CDR3 is CASRLQENTEAFF. Written as DNA, the CDR3 is TGTGCCAGCAGACTACAGGAGAACACTGAAGCTTTCTTT. Full variable domain (outside the CDR3, taken from reference TRBV7-6 and TRBJ1-1): GAGVSQSPRYKVTKRGQDVALRCDPISGHVSLYWYRQALGQGPEFLTYFNYEAQQDKSGLPNDRFSAERPEGSISTLTIQRTEQRDSAMYRCASRLQENTEAFFGQGTRLTVV.

This clonotype occurred many times. The chain links TRBV10-3 to TRBJ2-7, with 7 positions matching TRBD1. The CDR3 runs to 13 residues. V was clipped by 5 bases and J by 3 bases; unmatched bases: 4. From germline, CDR1 is ENHRY and CDR2 SYGVKD. For the CDR3, the DNA is TGTGCCATCAGTCCGGGACAGTTCTACGAGCAGTACTTC. Protein: CAISPGQFYEQYF.

Note on this clonotype: A clone one base away is much larger, so this may be a read error. This chain uses TRBV7-2 with TRBJ2-5; D remains ambiguous. The length of the CDR3 is 19 residues. The germline V and J ends were trimmed by 5 bases and 6 bases, with 31 bases remaining between them. Looked up from germline, CDR1 is SGHTA and CDR2 is FQGNSA. For the CDR3, the DNA is TGTGCCAGCAGCCCGATGAAAGCGTGGACCACCCAAAAATGGAAGACCCAGTACTTC. The encoded protein is CASSPMKAWTTQKWKTQYF.

Note on this clonotype: A much more abundant neighbour one base away suggests this may be a read error. The chain recombines TRBV18 with TRBJ1-2, with 7 bases matching TRBD1. This CDR3 is built from 12 residues. The V and J ends lost 6 bases and 4 bases, in that order; junction bases with no gene match: 2. Germline loops: CDR1 KGHSH, CDR2 LQKENI. CDR3 DNA: TGTGCCAGCTCGGACAGGAGCTATGGCTACACCTTC. Translating gives CASSDRSYGYTF. The whole variable domain, remainder taken from reference TRBV18 and TRBJ1-2, is NAGVMQNPRHLVRRRGQEARLRCSPMKGHSHVYWYRQLPEEGLKFMVYLQKENIIDESGMPKERFSAEFPKEGPSILRIQQVVRGDSAAYFCASSDRSYGYTFGSGTRLTVV.

This clonotype appeared many times. The gene calls are TRBV7-6 and TRBJ2-7; D is ambiguous. Deletions cut 0 bases from V and 0 bases from J, with 9 bases between. Germline CDR1 reads SGHVS; CDR2 reads FNYEAQ. The CDR3 is made up of 15 amino acids. CDR3 bases: TGTGCCAGCAGCTTAGCCGGTCCCCCCTCCTACGAGCAGTACTTC. This encodes CASSLAGPPSYEQYF.

This clonotype was detected many times. V is TRBV10-3 and J is TRBJ1-2, with D perhaps TRBD1 (5 bases). The V gene lost 2 bases and the J gene lost 4 bases, with 17 bases spanning the gap. Germline V gene lookup returns CDR1 ENHRY and CDR2 SYGVKD. The length of the CDR3 is 16 residues. CDR3 in amino acids: CAISEAREEVGYGYTF. DNA for the CDR3: TGTGCCATCAGTGAGGCCAGGGAGGAGGTTGGCTATGGCTACACCTTC.

There are many counts of this clonotype. The chain links TRBV20-1 to TRBJ2-3, with D possibly matching TRBD2 (7 bases). This CDR3 has 15 amino acids. Per the germline V gene, CDR1 is DFQATT and CDR2 is SNEGSKA (reference sequence). V lost 0 bases and J 6 bases, leaving 16 bases between the germline ends. The CDR3 DNA is TGCAGTGCTAGAGATTTGGGGGGGGCTGAGGATACGCAGTATTTT. Amino acid sequence: CSARDLGGAEDTQYF.

This clonotype was seen repeatedly, ten times or more. The genes are TRBV7-2 and TRBJ2-5, with D possibly TRBD2 on 5 matching bases. This CDR3 has 16 amino acids. Trimming took off 4 bases at V and 0 bases at J, with 15 bases between the two ends. The V gene's germline CDR1 is SGHTA and CDR2 FQGNSA. The CDR3 here is CASSSLRGGYQETQYF. Written as DNA, the CDR3 is TGTGCCAGCAGCTCCTTAAGAGGCGGGTACCAAGAGACCCAGTACTTC.

This clonotype qualifies as medium-sized (0.01 to 0.1%). CDR3 loop: CASSQRGEDEKLFF. DNA for the CDR3: TGCGCCAGCAGCCAACGTGGGGAAGACGAAAAACTGTTTTTT. V is TRBV4-1 and J is TRBJ1-4; D unresolved. Germline V CDR1 and CDR2: MGHRA, YSYEKL. The V end was cut by 2 bases, the J end by 8 bases, with 12 bases between. CDR3 length equals 14 residues.

In its sample, this clonotype was seen many times. The rearrangement joins TRBV6-1 to TRBJ2-1; 8 nucleotides align to TRBD2. Germline CDR1 MNHNS, CDR2 SASEGT. The CDR3 runs to 14 residues. Trimming at V came to 7 bases and at J to 7 bases, leaving 9 bases not matched to a gene. The CDR3 here is CASTNGREGNEQFF. The CDR3, as DNA: TGTGCCAGCACAAACGGGAGGGAGGGGAATGAGCAGTTCTTC.

This clonotype was counted ten times or more. The chain couples TRBV24-1 to TRBJ2-2; D unclear. Trimming took 0 bases from V and 0 from J, leaving 1 base between them. CDR1 and CDR2 from the germline V gene are KGHDR and SFDVKD. This CDR3 is built from 14 residues. The DNA of the CDR3 is TGTGCCACCAGTGATTTGACGAACACCGGGGAGCTGTTTTTT. This gives the protein CATSDLTNTGELFF.

This clonotype showed up many times. This chain connects TRBV7-2 to TRBJ1-1; 8 bases agree with TRBD1. Germline V CDR1 and CDR2: SGHTA, FQGNSA. V shed 5 bases and J 10 bases; nucleotides not matched to a gene: 9. This CDR3 comprises 13 residues. The DNA of the CDR3 is TGTGCCAGCAGCCCGACAGGGGAGAGGTCAGCTTTCTTT. Translating it yields CASSPTGERSAFF.